The 5 T cell receptor beta chains presented below share a single source sample, sequenced in a study of T cells after yellow fever vaccination. TCRdb re-analysed the 5' RACE reads in MiXCR, keeping a single row per CDR3 protein. The sample lists about 210,000 distinct CDR3 sequences, roughly 6.8% seen once, with approximately 1.1% in the top ten. Source: CD4+ T cells sorted from PBMCs, taken on the day of the yellow fever booster vaccination. These receptors all stem from a man aged 30 to 39 who received the YFV17D yellow fever vaccine.

The sample holds many counts of this clonotype. The chain is built from TRBV6-5 and TRBJ2-2; D remains ambiguous. The CDR3 consists of 12 residues. Trimming pared 7 bases from V and 8 bases from J, leaving 11 bases between. Germline assignment: CDR1 MNHEY and CDR2 SVGAGI. CDR3 loop: CASTKLGGELFF. DNA for the CDR3: TGTGCCAGCACCAAACTTGGGGGGGAGCTGTTTTTT.

This clonotype was counted only a few times. The chain links TRBV6-1 to TRBJ2-1; TRBD1 aligns across 7 bases. After removal of 5 bases from V and 4 bases from J, the junction contained 8 bases not matched to a gene. The CDR3 sequence is 15 residues long. CDR1 MNHNS and CDR2 SASEGT come from the germline V gene. CDR3 nucleotide sequence: TGTGCCAGCAGTACCCGGGACAGAATATACAATGAGCAGTTCTTC. Amino acids: CASSTRDRIYNEQFF.

In this sample, this clonotype turned up a few times. The V and J genes are TRBV25-1 and TRBJ2-2, with no clear D. The CDR3 has 12 residues. Germline V CDR1 and CDR2: MGHDK, SYGVNS. V shed 6 bases and J shed 2 bases, with 4 bases lying between them. CDR3 coding DNA: TGTGCCAGCAGGGGTAACACCGGGGAGCTGTTTTTT. This encodes CASRGNTGELFF.

This clonotype occurred many times. The V gene is TRBV5-1, the J gene TRBJ2-7; TRBD2 is a possible D gene (6 bases). V was cut by 2 bases and J by 2 bases, with 11 bases left in between. Germline V CDR1 and CDR2: SGHRS, YFSETQ. There are 14 residues in the CDR3. CDR3 in DNA: TGCGCCAGCAGCTTCTCGGGGGAGGCCTACGAGCAGTACTTC. This sequence encodes CASSFSGEAYEQYF.

This clonotype was counted only a few times. The J gene is TRBJ2-1, the V gene TRBV30; 9 nucleotides agree with TRBD1. J was trimmed by 12 bases and V by 7 bases; bases with no gene match: 10. The CDR3 contains 12 residues. CDR1 and CDR2 from the germline V gene are GTSNPN and SVGIG (reference sequence). This chain's CDR3 is CASAGQGMRQFF. CDR3 nucleotide sequence: TGTGCCTCAGCGGGACAGGGAATGCGGCAGTTCTTC.